Shown below are 10 T cell receptor beta chains from a single sample sequenced in a study of post-analysis software for immune sequencing data. Study-wide findings and caveats: Several TRBV segments (TRBV5-6, TRBV5-1 and TRBV20-1 among them) occurred more frequently in patients than in controls.

The authors incorporated unique molecular identifiers into the TCR beta cDNA libraries. TCRdb processed the PCR reads anew with MiXCR; each CDR3 protein has one entry. This table has hundreds of thousands of distinct CDR3 sequences, roughly a third appearing once. The antigens of these receptors remain unknown. Sequencing was done on a sample of blood. Receptors were obtained from a girl aged 10-17 years with multiple sclerosis.

This clonotype was counted ten times or more. The J gene is TRBJ2-1, the V gene TRBV5-1; 9 bases match TRBD2. Germline V gene lookup returns CDR1 SGHRS and CDR2 YFSETQ. Trimming removed 4 bases from V and 4 bases from J; junction bases left unmatched: 15. CDR3 length: 18 amino acids. The DNA for the CDR3 is TGCGCCAGCAGCCCGCGACAGCGGGAGGCAACTATTTACAATGAGCAGTTCTTC. It codes for CASSPRQREATIYNEQFF.

Worth noting for this clonotype: Being one base from a much bigger clone, this may be a read error. The chain employs TRBV7-2 and TRBJ2-3, with a tentative D call TRBD1 (5 bases). Germline lookup yields CDR1 SGHTA and CDR2 FQGNSA. The CDR3 runs 13 residues. CDR3 protein: CASSLLSTGTQYF. In DNA, the CDR3 is TGTGCCAGCAGCCTACTTAGCACAGGTACGCAGTATTTT.

The CDR3 DNA reads TGCAGCGTCTCGGTGGGGGGCCGAGAGACCCAGTACTTC. Translation: CSVSVGGRETQYF. V is TRBV29-1 and J is TRBJ2-5, with D possibly called TRBD1 or TRBD2 (6 bases each). The CDR3 length is 13 residues. Germline V lookup: CDR1 SQVTM, CDR2 ANQGSEA. Trimming cost V 6 bases and J 4 bases, with 15 bases left between them.

This clonotype has ten or more counts. The chain combines TRBV29-1 with TRBJ2-3; D is possibly TRBD2 (5 bases). Germline values: CDR1 SQVTM, CDR2 ANQGSEA. With 0 bases removed from V and 0 bases from J, the gap between germline ends came to 13 bases. The CDR3 consists of 16 residues. The CDR3 DNA sequence: TGCAGCGTTGAAGATCGGCGCAGGACTAGCACAGATACGCAGTATTTT. Residues: CSVEDRRRTSTDTQYF.

The gene calls are TRBV29-1 and TRBJ2-7; no reliable D call. V was shortened by 1 base and J by 7 bases, with 14 bases between the two germline ends. The CDR3 is made up of 13 amino acids. The germline V gene encodes CDR1 SQVTM and CDR2 ANQGSEA. Written as DNA, the CDR3 is TGCAGCGTTGAAGGGTACCGTTCGGATGAGCAGTACTTC. Its translation is CSVEGYRSDEQYF.

This chain joins TRBV20-1 and TRBJ2-7; TRBD1 aligns across 8 bases. CDR3 size: 16 residues. V was pared by 0 bases and J by 5 bases, with 12 bases of the junction left unmatched. The germline V gene encodes CDR1 DFQATT and CDR2 SNEGSKA (reference sequence). The CDR3, as DNA: TGCAGTGCTAGAGATCGACAGGGGACAATTTTCCACGAGCAGTACTTC. Its protein is CSARDRQGTIFHEQYF.

Points on this clonotype: A read error may be the cause here, since a much bigger clone is one base away. J is TRBJ2-1 and V is TRBV20-1; 7 bases agree with TRBD2. The germline CDR1 and CDR2 sequences are DFQATT and SNEGSKA (reference sequence). The CDR3 has 12 residues. The trim removed 1 base at V and 9 bases at J, leaving 3 bases unmatched. The CDR3 spells CSARGTRGEQFF. The CDR3 DNA follows: TGCAGTGCTAGAGGGACTAGAGGTGAGCAGTTCTTC.

This clonotype was seen more than once but under ten times. The J gene is TRBJ2-3, the V gene TRBV10-3; 9 bases match TRBD2. This CDR3 is built from 16 residues. Trimming removed 7 bases from V and 3 bases from J; junction bases left unmatched: 11. CDR1 ENHRY and CDR2 SYGVKD come from the germline V gene. The CDR3 bases are TGTGCCATCAACGAGATGGGGGGACTAGCAACAGATACGCAGTATTTT. As protein: CAINEMGGLATDTQYF.

A word on this clonotype: Since a much larger clone is just one base distant, this may be a read error. The genes are TRBV6-1 and TRBJ1-2; D is unclear. The CDR3 is 13 amino acids. V shed 11 bases and J shed 3 bases, with 16 bases lying between them. Germline V gene sequence: CDR1 MNHNS, CDR2 SASEGT. Here the CDR3 reads CAGNAPVYYGYTF. Written as DNA, the CDR3 is TGTGCCGGCAACGCCCCGGTTTACTATGGCTACACCTTC.

This clonotype showed up many times. The rearrangement joins TRBV15 to TRBJ2-3, with D perhaps assigned TRBD1 or TRBD2 (5 bases each). Germline CDR1 is LNHNV and CDR2 is YYDKDF (reference sequence). V dropped 7 bases and J dropped 1 base, with 9 bases sitting between them. The CDR3 contains 13 residues. As DNA, the CDR3 is TGTGCCACCAAGGTGGGGGGCACAGATACGCAGTATTTT. Residues: CATKVGGTDTQYF.